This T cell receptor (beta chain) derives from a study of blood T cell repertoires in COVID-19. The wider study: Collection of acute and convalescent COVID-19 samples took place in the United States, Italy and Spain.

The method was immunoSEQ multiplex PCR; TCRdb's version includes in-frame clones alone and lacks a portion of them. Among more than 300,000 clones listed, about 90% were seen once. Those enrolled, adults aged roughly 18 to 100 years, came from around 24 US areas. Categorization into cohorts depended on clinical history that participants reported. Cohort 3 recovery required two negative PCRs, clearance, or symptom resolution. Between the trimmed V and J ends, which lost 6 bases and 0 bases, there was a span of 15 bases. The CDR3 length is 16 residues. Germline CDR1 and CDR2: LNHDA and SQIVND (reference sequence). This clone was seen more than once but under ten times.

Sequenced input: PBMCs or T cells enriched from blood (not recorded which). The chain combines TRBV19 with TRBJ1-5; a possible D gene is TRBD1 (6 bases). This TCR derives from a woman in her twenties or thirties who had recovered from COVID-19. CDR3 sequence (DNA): TGTGCCAGTAGGGGGTGGACAGACGATAGCAATCAGCCCCAGCATTTT. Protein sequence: CASRGWTDDSNQPQHF.